The source of this T cell receptor (beta chain) is a study of T cell repertoires in cytomegalovirus infection. Whole-study context: Public TCR beta signatures provided an indication of both CMV infection and a matching HLA type. Study results and limitations: CMV carriers with the relevant HLA were identified by cumulative public TCR beta family frequency. The study found HLA-C-restricted CMV-specific TCR beta clonotypes dominating the ex vivo response.

MiXCR was run by TCRdb on the reads, yielding one entry per CDR3 protein. Of under 90,000 distinct CDR3 sequences listed, roughly half were seen once; the top ten hold 90% to 95%. Germline V CDR1 and CDR2: WSHSY, SAAADI. The CDR3 loop spans 14 amino acids. Trimming cost V 6 bases and J 7 bases, with 19 bases left between them. Concerning this clonotype itself: The antigen is unknown.

Sequencing was performed on CD8+ T cells from cultured PBMCs, taken from culture after CMV antigen stimulation. The genes are TRBV10-2 and TRBJ2-7; possible D gene TRBD2, 6 bases. This TCR was sampled from a human donor in good health (CMV status not recorded). Some clones in this sample may be carry-over from other donors' samples. The CDR3 loop reads CASSPRAPGDEQYF. CDR3 DNA: TGCGCCAGCAGCCCCCGGGCGCCGGGAGATGAGCAGTACTTC.